The following is a TCR beta chain sequence with its context. Libraries were prepared by immunoSEQ multiplex PCR; TCRdb keeps only in-frame clonotypes and omits some of them. The sample holds around 56,000 clones; around 92% are singletons and the top ten take roughly 20%. Per germline, CDR1 LNHDA and CDR2 SQIVND (reference sequence). The CDR3 runs to 16 residues. The J segment lost 6 bases and the V segment lost 7 bases, leaving 14 bases of the junction unmatched. This sample is part of a study of blood T cell repertoires in COVID-19. The rearrangement uses TRBV19 and TRBJ2-2, with 7 bases identical to TRBD2. This clonotype originated in a human donor in a cohort sampled during active COVID-19. Sequenced input: peripheral blood. CDR3 sequence (DNA): TGTGCCAGTACACAACCCCCGCGGGGGACGCCCGGGGAGCTGTTTTTT. Protein sequence: CASTQPPRGTPGELFF.